This passage covers 2 T cell receptor beta chains from one sample sequenced in a study of read filtering for tumor transcriptome and immune sequencing. From about 0.4 ug of RNA, a library with molecular barcoded alpha/delta and beta/gamma adaptors was made. TCRdb reprocessed the reads via MiXCR and lists one record per CDR3 protein. The data contain 94,000 or so distinct CDR3 sequences, about 12% of them seen just once; the ten biggest clones take up about 15%. Sequencing used a population of CD138-negative cells sorted from bone marrow. The receptor set was obtained from a donor aged 40 or over with multiple myeloma.

The sample holds a few counts of this clonotype. A much larger clone sits a single nucleotide away, making a read error possible. The CDR3 ends on some other residue instead of the conserved phenylalanine or tryptophan, so this is likely a read error. V usage is TRBV7-9 and J usage is TRBJ2-7; 9 nucleotides line up with TRBD2. The length of the CDR3 is 15 residues. After removal of 5 bases from V and 5 bases from J, the junction contained 10 bases not matched to a gene. The germline V gene encodes CDR1 SEHNR and CDR2 FQNEAQ (reference sequence). CDR3 sequence: CASSRRAGGQDEQYL. DNA of the CDR3: TGTGCCAGCAGCCGCAGGGCGGGAGGGCAAGACGAGCAGTACCTC.

This clonotype showed up many times. The chain recombines TRBV19 with TRBJ2-3; 12 bases line up with TRBD1. The CDR3 is 16 amino acids. V lost 5 bases and J lost 6; bases outside the gene matches: 9. CDR1 and CDR2 (germline): LNHDA, SQIVND (reference sequence). The CDR3 DNA reads TGTGCCAGTAGTCCAGGGACAGGGGGCGCTTTGGATACGCAGTATTTT. Translation: CASSPGTGGALDTQYF.